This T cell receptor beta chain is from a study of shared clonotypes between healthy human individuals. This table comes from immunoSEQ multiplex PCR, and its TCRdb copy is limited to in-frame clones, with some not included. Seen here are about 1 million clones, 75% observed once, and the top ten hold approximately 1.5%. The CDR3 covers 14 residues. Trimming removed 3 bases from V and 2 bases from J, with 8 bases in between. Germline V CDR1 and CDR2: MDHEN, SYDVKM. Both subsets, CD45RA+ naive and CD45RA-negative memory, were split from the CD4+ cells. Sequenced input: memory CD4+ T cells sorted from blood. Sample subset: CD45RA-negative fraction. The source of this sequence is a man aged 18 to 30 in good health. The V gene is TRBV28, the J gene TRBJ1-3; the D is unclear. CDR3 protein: CASSFIGAGNTIYF. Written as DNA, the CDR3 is TGTGCCAGCAGTTTCATTGGTGCTGGAAACACCATATATTTT.